This T cell receptor beta chain is from a study of T cell clonotyping in hematopoietic cell transplantation. Study-wide points: Higher Inverse Simpson Index values in graft donor and pretransplant recipient predicted broader posttransplant TCR diversity. Recipient TCR diversity dropped after transplant; expanded clonotypes rose from day 30 to 180. Cells were unsorted, so CD4 and CD8 contributions were not separated.

The repertoire was sequenced with immunoSEQ multiplex PCR; TCRdb's copy has only in-frame clones and lacks some. Of 25,000 to 35,000 clones listed, 90% to 95% were seen once; the top ten hold around 2.1%. Time point here: recipient sample about 28 days before transplant, after cytoreduction. Blood collection times were about day -28 and days 30, 100, 180 posttransplant. Trimming cost V 6 bases and J 2 bases, with 13 bases left between them. The CDR3 is 14 residues long. Germline values: CDR1 MNHEY, CDR2 SVGAGI. This clone showed up just a few times. Its antigen is unidentified. The starting material was peripheral blood mononuclear cells, obtained before stem cell transplant. J is TRBJ1-1 and V is TRBV6-5; D may be TRBD1 (5 bases). This receptor was obtained from a man aged 45-65 years with acute myeloid leukemia. Some clones in this sample may be carry-over from other donors' samples. CDR3 amino acids: CASSRGTDNTEAFF. DNA of the CDR3: TGTGCCAGCAGCCGAGGGACGGATAACACTGAAGCTTTCTTT.